This is a list of T cell receptor beta chains from one sample in a study of PD-1 blockade in classical Hodgkin lymphoma. Measured with immunoSEQ multiplex PCR; TCRdb has only the in-frame clones, and not every one. Of 98,000 or so clones listed, around 89% are singletons. The specimen comprised peripheral blood mononuclear cells (PBMCs), sampled before the second cycle of nivolumab. The receptors here all came from a human donor with classical Hodgkin lymphoma. The CDR3 runs from the conserved cysteine through the conserved F or W. D genes are given only for firm matches. Only some rows state a clone size, as once, few, many or a class for expanded clones.

TRBJ1-1 - - TRBV4-3 CASSQDGGEAFF TGCGCCAGCAGCCAAGACGGGGGGGAAGCTTTCTTT
TRBJ2-7 TRBD2 - TRBV4-3 CASSQGLAGASYEQYF TGCGCCAGCAGCCAAGGTCTAGCGGGAGCCTCCTACGAGCAGTACTTC
TRBJ1-6 - - TRBV4-2 CASSQDNNSPLHF TGTGCCAGCAGCCAAGATAACAATTCGCCCCTCCACTTT
TRBJ2-3 - once TRBV11-3 CASSPQRPSPIDTQYF TGTGCCAGCAGCCCCCAAAGACCCTCGCCCATCGATACGCAGTATTTT
TRBJ1-2 TRBD1 - TRBV18 CASSEGQNYGYTF TGTGCCAGCTCAGAGGGACAGAACTATGGCTACACCTTC
TRBJ1-5 TRBD1 few TRBV19 CASSLQGTGNQPQHF TGTGCCAGTAGTTTACAGGGGACGGGCAATCAGCCCCAGCATTTT
TRBJ1-1 - once TRBV15 CATSRDSGRGGTEAFF TGTGCCACCAGCAGAGATTCGGGGAGAGGTGGCACTGAAGCTTTCTTT
TRBJ2-5 TRBD2 - TRBV6-5 CASSYGGVQETQYF TGTGCCAGCAGTTACGGGGGGGTTCAAGAGACCCAGTACTTC
TRBJ2-7 TRBD1 - TRBV10-1 CASSGRGQYPNEQYF TGCGCCAGCAGCGGCCGGGGACAGTATCCTAATGAGCAGTACTTC
TRBJ1-1 - - TRBV28 CASSFRRGLNTEAFF TGTGCCAGCAGTTTCCGTAGGGGATTGAACACTGAAGCTTTCTTT
TRBJ1-1 - few TRBV5-5 CASSWGTGNTEAFF TGTGCCAGCAGCTGGGGGACGGGGAACACTGAAGCTTTCTTT
TRBJ1-5 - - TRBV12-5 CASGARGTPQPQHF TGTGCTAGTGGTGCCCGGGGGACACCTCAGCCCCAGCATTTT
TRBJ1-3 TRBD1 - TRBV4-3 CASSQEYTGDAGNTIYF TGCGCCAGCAGCCAAGAGTACACAGGGGATGCTGGAAACACCATATATTTT
TRBJ2-1 TRBD1 few TRBV5-1 CASSREGAREQFF TGCGCCAGCAGCCGAGAGGGGGCACGTGAGCAGTTCTTC
TRBJ2-7 TRBD1 - TRBV5-1 CASSLVVGQGMYEQYF TGCGCCAGCAGCTTGGTGGTGGGACAGGGCATGTACGAGCAGTACTTC
TRBJ1-3 - - TRBV18 CASSPQVPGNTIYF TGTGCCAGCTCACCACAGGTTCCTGGAAACACCATATATTTT
TRBJ1-1 - - TRBV4-1 CASSQVWGGTEAFF TGCGCCAGCAGCCAAGTTTGGGGGGGCACTGAAGCTTTCTTT
TRBJ1-3 - once TRBV5-4 CASSLSGASSGNTIYF TGTGCCAGCAGCTTGTCTGGCGCCAGCTCTGGAAACACCATATATTTT
TRBJ1-4 TRBD1 - TRBV28 CASSFLPGQAATNEKLFF TGTGCCAGCAGTTTTCTCCCGGGACAGGCTGCAACTAATGAAAAACTGTTTTTT
TRBJ2-7 TRBD2 - TRBV13 CASSLWASGSYEQYF TGTGCCAGCAGCTTATGGGCTAGCGGGAGCTACGAGCAGTACTTC
TRBJ2-7 TRBD2 - TRBV4-2 CASSQDSVAGAYLYEQYF TGTGCCAGCAGCCAAGATTCAGTAGCGGGGGCTTACCTTTACGAGCAGTACTTC
TRBJ2-7 TRBD1 - TRBV19 CASSARTGPYEQYF TGTGCCAGTAGTGCGCGGACAGGCCCCTACGAGCAGTACTTC
TRBJ2-7 - once TRBV7-2 CASSSLFRGSVGQYF TGTGCCAGCAGCTCCCTCTTTCGGGGCTCGGTGGGGCAGTACTTC
TRBJ1-5 TRBD1 - TRBV10-2 CASNQGVGQPQHF TGCGCCAGCAATCAGGGGGTGGGTCAGCCCCAGCATTTT
TRBJ1-3 - - TRBV6-1 CASRDRVFSGNTIYF TGTGCCAGCAGAGATAGGGTCTTCTCTGGAAACACCATATATTTT
TRBJ2-6 - - TRBV6-4 CASSLDSSGANVLTF TGTGCCAGCAGTTTGGACAGCTCTGGGGCCAACGTCCTGACTTTC
TRBJ1-4 - - TRBV28 CASSFAGSGGEKLFF TGTGCCAGCAGTTTCGCTGGGTCCGGCGGTGAAAAACTGTTTTTT
TRBJ2-7 - - TRBV11-2 CASSLANRWRNSEQYF TGTGCCAGCAGCTTAGCCAATCGCTGGAGGAACTCCGAGCAGTACTTC
TRBJ1-1 TRBD1 - TRBV7-9 CASSSLPGQGNTEAFF TGTGCCAGCAGCTCACTCCCGGGACAGGGAAACACTGAAGCTTTCTTT
TRBJ2-1 - - TRBV19 CASSIGSGFGNEQFF TGTGCCAGTAGTATAGGTTCCGGGTTCGGCAATGAGCAGTTCTTC
TRBJ2-7 - - TRBV7-9 CASSLTTWPSSYEQYF TGTGCCAGCAGCTTAACGACATGGCCGAGTTCCTACGAGCAGTACTTC
TRBJ1-1 - - TRBV6-6 CASNTTGMNTEAFF TGTGCCAGCAACACGACAGGAATGAACACTGAAGCTTTCTTT
TRBJ1-5 - few TRBV30 CAWSAVAGQPQHF TGTGCCTGGAGTGCCGTCGCGGGGCAGCCCCAGCATTTT
TRBJ2-5 - - TRBV29-1 CSVEEISRRVETQYF TGCAGCGTTGAAGAGATCTCCCGGCGTGTGGAGACCCAGTACTTC
TRBJ2-1 TRBD2 - TRBV7-8 CASSNRQRRLAVNEQFF TGTGCCAGCAGCAACCGCCAGAGAAGACTAGCGGTAAATGAGCAGTTCTTC
TRBJ2-3 - - TRBV28 CASGGTTDTQYF TGTGCCAGCGGGGGCACCACAGATACGCAGTATTTT
TRBJ2-7 TRBD2 - TRBV18 CASSPIAGGDEQYF TGTGCCAGCTCACCTATAGCGGGAGGCGACGAGCAGTACTTC
TRBJ2-5 - - TRBV27 CARDTGTQETQYF TGTGCCAGGGACACCGGGACACAAGAGACCCAGTACTTC
TRBJ2-2 - - TRBV7-2 CASSPRTPLQGNTGELFF TGTGCCAGCAGCCCCCGAACCCCATTACAGGGAAACACCGGGGAGCTGTTTTTT
TRBJ1-1 - - TRBV4-1 CASSQNVAGGAFF TGCGCCAGCAGCCAAAATGTAGCCGGGGGAGCTTTCTTT
TRBJ2-7 TRBD1 - TRBV6-5 CASSYSETGGYDEQYF TGTGCCAGCAGTTACTCTGAGACAGGGGGCTATGACGAGCAGTACTTC
TRBJ2-7 - - TRBV4-2 CASSQIDPAYEQYF TGTGCCAGCAGCCAAATCGACCCCGCCTACGAGCAGTACTTC